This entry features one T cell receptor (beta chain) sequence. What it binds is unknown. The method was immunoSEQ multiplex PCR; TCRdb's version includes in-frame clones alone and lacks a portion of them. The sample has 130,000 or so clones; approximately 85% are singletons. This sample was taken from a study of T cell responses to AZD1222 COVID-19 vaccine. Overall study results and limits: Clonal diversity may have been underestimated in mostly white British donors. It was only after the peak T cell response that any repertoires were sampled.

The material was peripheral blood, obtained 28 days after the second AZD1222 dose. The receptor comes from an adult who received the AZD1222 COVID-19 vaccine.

The CDR3, as DNA: TGCGCCCCGGCGGGGGGCTCCACTGAAGCTTTCTTT. This sequence encodes CAPAGGSTEAFF. J is TRBJ1-1 and V is TRBV5-1; possible D gene TRBD1, 6 bases. The germline V gene has CDR1 SGHRS and CDR2 YFSETQ. Trimming removed 10 bases from V and 4 bases from J, with 14 bases in between. This CDR3 is built from 12 residues.